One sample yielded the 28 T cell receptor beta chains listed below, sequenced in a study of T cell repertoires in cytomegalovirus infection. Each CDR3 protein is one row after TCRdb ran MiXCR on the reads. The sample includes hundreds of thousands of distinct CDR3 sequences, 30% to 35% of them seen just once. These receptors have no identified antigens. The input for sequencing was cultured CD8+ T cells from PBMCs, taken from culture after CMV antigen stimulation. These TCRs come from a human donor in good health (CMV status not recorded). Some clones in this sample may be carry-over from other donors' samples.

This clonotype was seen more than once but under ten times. The CDR3 coding sequence is TGTGCCAGCAGCTTTTGGGACGCTAACGGCGAAAAACTGTTTTTT. Translating gives CASSFWDANGEKLFF. J is TRBJ1-4 and V is TRBV7-2, with D possibly being TRBD1 (5 bases). The CDR3 has 15 amino acids. The germline CDR1 and CDR2 sequences are SGHTA and FQGNSA. Trimming took off 3 bases at V and 8 bases at J, with 16 bases between the two ends.

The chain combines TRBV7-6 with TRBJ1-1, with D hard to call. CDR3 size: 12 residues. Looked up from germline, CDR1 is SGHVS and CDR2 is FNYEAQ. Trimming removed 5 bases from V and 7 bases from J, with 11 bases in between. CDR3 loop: CASSQKLFEAFF. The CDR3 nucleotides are TGTGCCAGCAGCCAAAAATTATTTGAAGCTTTCTTT.

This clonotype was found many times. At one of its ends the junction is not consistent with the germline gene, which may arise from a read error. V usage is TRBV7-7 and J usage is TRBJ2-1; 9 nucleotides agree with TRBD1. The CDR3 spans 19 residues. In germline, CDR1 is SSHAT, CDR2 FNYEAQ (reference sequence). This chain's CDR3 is CASSPRQGGRVFSYNEQFF. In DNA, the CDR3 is TGTGCTAGCAGCCCCCGACAGGGGGGCAGGGTTTTCTCCTACAATGAGCAGTTCTTC.

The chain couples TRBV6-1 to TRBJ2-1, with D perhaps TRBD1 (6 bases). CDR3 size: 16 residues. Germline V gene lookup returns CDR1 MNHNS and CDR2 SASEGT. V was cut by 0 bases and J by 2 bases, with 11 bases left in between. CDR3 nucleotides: TGTGCCAGCAGTGAAGCGCGAGGGGGTACCTACAATGAGCAGTTCTTC. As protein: CASSEARGGTYNEQFF.

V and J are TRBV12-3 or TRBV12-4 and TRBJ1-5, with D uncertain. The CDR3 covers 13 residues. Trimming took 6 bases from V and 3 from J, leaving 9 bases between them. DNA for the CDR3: TGTGCCAGCAGCGCTGAGATCAATCAGCCCCAGCATTTT. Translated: CASSAEINQPQHF.

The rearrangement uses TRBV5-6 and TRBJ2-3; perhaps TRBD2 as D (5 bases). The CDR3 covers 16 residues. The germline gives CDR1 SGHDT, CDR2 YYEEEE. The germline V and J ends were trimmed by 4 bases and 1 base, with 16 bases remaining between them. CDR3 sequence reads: CASSDPDYGGTDTQYF. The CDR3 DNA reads TGTGCCAGCAGCGACCCAGATTACGGGGGCACAGATACGCAGTATTTT.

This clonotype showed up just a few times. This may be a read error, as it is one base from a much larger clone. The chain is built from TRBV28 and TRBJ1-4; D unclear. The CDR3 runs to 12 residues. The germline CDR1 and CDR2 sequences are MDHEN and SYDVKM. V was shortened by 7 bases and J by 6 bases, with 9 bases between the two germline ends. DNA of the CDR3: TGTGCCAGCATGGCCAACGATGAAAAACTGTTTTTT. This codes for CASMANDEKLFF.

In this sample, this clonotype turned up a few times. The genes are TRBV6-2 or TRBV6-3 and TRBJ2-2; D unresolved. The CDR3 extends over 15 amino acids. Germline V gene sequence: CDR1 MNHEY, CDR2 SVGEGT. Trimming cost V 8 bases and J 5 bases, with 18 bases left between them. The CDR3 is CASEIGIEGTGELFF. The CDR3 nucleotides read TGTGCCAGCGAAATTGGCATAGAAGGAACCGGGGAGCTGTTTTTT.

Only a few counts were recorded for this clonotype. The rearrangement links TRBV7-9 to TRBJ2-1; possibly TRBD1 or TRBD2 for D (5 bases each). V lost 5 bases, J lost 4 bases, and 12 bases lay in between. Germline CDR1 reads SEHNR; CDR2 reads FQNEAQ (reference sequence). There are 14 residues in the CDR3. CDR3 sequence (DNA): TGTGCCAGCAGCCTAGGGACGTATTACAATGAGCAGTTCTTC. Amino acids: CASSLGTYYNEQFF.

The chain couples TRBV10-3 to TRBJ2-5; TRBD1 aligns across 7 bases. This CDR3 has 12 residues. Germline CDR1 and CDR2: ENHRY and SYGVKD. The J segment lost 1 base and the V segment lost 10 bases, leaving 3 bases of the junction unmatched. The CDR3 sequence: CATRDSQETQYF. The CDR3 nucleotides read TGTGCCACCCGGGACAGCCAAGAGACCCAGTACTTC.

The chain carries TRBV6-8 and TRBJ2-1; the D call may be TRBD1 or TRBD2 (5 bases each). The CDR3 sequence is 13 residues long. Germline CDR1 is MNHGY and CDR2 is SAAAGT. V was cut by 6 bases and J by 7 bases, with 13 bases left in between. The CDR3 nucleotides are TGTGCCAGCAGCCCCTTTTGGGGGAATGAGCAGTTCTTC. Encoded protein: CASSPFWGNEQFF.

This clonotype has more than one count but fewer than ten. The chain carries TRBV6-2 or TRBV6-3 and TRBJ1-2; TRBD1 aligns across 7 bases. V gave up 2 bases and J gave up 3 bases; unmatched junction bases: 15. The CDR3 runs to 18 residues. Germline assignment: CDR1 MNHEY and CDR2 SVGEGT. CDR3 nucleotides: TGTGCCAGCAGTTACGTCGAGGGACAGCCCGACGGGTACTATGGCTACACCTTC. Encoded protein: CASSYVEGQPDGYYGYTF.

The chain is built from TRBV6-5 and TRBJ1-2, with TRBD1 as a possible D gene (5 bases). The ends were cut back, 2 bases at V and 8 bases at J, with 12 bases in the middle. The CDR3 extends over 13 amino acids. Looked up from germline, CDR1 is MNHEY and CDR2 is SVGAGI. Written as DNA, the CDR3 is TGTGCCAGCAGTTACGGGGCAGATCTAGGCTACACCTTC. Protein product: CASSYGADLGYTF.

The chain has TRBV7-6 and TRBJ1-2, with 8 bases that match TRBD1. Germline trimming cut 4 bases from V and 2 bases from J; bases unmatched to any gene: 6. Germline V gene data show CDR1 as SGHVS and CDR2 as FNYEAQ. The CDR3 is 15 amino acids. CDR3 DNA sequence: TGTGCCAGCAGCTCTCGGACAGGGCAAAACTATGGCTACACCTTC. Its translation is CASSSRTGQNYGYTF.

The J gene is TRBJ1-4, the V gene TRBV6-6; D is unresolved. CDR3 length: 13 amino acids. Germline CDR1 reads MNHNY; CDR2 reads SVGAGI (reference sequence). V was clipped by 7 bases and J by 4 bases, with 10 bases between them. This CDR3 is CASTDWGNEKLFF. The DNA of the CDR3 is TGTGCCAGCACCGATTGGGGTAATGAAAAACTGTTTTTT.

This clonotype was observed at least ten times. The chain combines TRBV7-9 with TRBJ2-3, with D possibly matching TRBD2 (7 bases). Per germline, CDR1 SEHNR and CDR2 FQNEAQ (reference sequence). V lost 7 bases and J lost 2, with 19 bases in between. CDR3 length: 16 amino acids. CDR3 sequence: CASIYSEGGHTDTQYF. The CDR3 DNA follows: TGTGCCAGCATCTACTCTGAGGGGGGGCACACAGATACGCAGTATTTT.

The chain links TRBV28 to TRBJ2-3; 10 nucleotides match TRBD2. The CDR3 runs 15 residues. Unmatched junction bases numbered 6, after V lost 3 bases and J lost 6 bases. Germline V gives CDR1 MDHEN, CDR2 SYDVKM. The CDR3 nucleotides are TGTGCCAGCAGTTTCCAACTAGCGGGGTGGGATACGCAGTATTTT. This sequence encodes CASSFQLAGWDTQYF.

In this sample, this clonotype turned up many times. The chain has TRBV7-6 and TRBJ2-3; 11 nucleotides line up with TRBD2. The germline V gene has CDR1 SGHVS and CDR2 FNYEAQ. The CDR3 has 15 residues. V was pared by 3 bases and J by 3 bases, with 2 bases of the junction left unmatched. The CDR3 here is CASSFWTSGTDTQYF. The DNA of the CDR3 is TGTGCCAGCAGCTTCTGGACTAGCGGGACAGATACGCAGTATTTT.

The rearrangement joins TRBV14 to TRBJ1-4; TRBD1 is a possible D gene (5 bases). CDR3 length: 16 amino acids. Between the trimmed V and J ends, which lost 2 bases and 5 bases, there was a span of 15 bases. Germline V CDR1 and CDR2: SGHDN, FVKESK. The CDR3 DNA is TGTGCCAGCAGCCAAAAAGGGGCAGATCTAAATGAAAAACTGTTTTTT. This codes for CASSQKGADLNEKLFF.

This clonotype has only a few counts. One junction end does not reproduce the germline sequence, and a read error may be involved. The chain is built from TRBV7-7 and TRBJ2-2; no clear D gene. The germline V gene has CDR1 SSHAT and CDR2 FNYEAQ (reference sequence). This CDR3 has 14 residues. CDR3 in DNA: TGTGCTAGCAGCTTCGAGGCCTTGGGCGGGGAGCTGTTTTTT. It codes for CASSFEALGGELFF. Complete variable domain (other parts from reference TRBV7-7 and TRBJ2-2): GAGVSQSPRYKVTKRGQDVTLRCDPISSHATLYWYQQALGQGPEFLTYFNYEAQPDKSGLPSDRFSAERPEGSISTLTIQRTEQRDSAMYRCASSFEALGGELFFGEGSRLTVL.

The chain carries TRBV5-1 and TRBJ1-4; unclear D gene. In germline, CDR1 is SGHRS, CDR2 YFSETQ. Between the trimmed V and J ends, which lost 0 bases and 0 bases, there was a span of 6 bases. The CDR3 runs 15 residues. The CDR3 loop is CASSLDDTTNEKLFF. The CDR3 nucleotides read TGCGCCAGCAGCTTGGACGATACAACTAATGAAAAACTGTTTTTT. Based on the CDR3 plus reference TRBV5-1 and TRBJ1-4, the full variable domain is KAGVTQTPRYLIKTRGQQVTLSCSPISGHRSVSWYQQTPGQGLQFLFEYFSETQRNKGNFPGRFSGRQFSNSRSEMNVSTLELGDSALYLCASSLDDTTNEKLFFGSGTQLSVL.

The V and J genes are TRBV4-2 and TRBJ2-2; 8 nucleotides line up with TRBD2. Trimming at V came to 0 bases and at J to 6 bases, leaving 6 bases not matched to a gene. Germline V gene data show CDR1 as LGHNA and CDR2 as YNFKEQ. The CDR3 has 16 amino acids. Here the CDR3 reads CASSQDSGGSAGELFF. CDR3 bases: TGTGCCAGCAGCCAAGATTCGGGGGGGTCGGCCGGGGAGCTGTTTTTT.

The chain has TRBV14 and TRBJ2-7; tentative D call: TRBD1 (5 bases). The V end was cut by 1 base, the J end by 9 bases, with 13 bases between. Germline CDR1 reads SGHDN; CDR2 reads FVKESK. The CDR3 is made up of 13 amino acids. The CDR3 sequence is CASSQGQGIVQYF. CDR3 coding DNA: TGTGCCAGCAGCCAAGGGCAGGGAATAGTGCAGTACTTC. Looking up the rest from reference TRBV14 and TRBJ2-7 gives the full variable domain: EAGVTQFPSHSVIEKGQTVTLRCDPISGHDNLYWYRRVMGKEIKFLLHFVKESKQDESGMPNNRFLAERTGGTYSTLKVQPAELEDSGVYFCASSQGQGIVQYFGPGTRLTVT.

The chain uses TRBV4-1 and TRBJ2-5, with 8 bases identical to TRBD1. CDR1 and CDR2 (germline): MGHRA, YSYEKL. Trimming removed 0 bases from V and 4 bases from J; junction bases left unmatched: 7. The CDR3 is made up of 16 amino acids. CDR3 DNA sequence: TGCGCCAGCAGCCAAGATCCGGGAGACAGGGGAGAGACCCAGTACTTC. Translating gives CASSQDPGDRGETQYF.

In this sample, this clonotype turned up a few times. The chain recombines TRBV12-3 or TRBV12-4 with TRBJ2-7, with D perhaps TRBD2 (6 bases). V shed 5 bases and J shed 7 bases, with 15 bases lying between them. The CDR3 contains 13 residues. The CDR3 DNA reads TGTGCCAGCAGTCTCACTAGCTTGCGTGAGCAGTACTTC. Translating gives CASSLTSLREQYF.

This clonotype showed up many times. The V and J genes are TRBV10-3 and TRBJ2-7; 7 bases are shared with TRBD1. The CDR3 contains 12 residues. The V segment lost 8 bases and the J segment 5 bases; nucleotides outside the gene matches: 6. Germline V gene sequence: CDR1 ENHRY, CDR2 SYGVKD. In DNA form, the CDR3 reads TGTGCCATCGGAAGGCAGGGGGACGAGCAGTACGTC. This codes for CAIGRQGDEQYV.

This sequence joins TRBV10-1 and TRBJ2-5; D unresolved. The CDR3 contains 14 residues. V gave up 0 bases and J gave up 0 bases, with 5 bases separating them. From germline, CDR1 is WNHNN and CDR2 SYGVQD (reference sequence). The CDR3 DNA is TGCGCCAGCAGTGAGTCGGGGAACCAAGAGACCCAGTACTTC. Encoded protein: CASSESGNQETQYF.

The CDR3 region has the DNA TGTGCCAGCAGCTTAGGGAGGGGGGACATTCAGTACTTC. Translated, it gives CASSLGRGDIQYF. The chain couples TRBV7-9 to TRBJ2-4, with D perhaps being TRBD1 or TRBD2 (6 bases each). Germline lookup yields CDR1 SEHNR and CDR2 FQNEAQ (reference sequence). V lost 1 base and J 8 bases, leaving 9 bases between the germline ends. The CDR3 covers 13 residues.